This TCR beta chain appears in the sequencing data of a study of early T cells in non-severe SARS-CoV-2 infection. Study-wide background: RNA in bulk from unsorted whole blood was sequenced, and chains were unpaired.

This clonotype has only a few counts. The antigen is undetermined. Individual cDNA molecules carried attached unique molecular identifiers. TCRdb processed the 5' RACE reads anew with MiXCR; each CDR3 protein has one entry. The sample contains fewer than 80,000 distinct CDR3 sequences, 9.5% of which appear only once. Regarding the study as a whole: VDJdb matching skewed toward anti-spike CD8 responses, missing private and CD4 specificities.

This sequence was found in an adult who was a healthcare worker with PCR-confirmed SARS-CoV-2 infection or an uninfected control (not recorded which). Sequencing used whole blood.

CDR3 bases: TGCGCCAGCAGCCCGGACATAGCGGTCTATAATTCACCCCTCCACTTT. Residues: CASSPDIAVYNSPLHF. The chain employs TRBV5-1 and TRBJ1-6, with a weak D call TRBD1 (5 bases). Trimming took off 4 bases at V and 3 bases at J, with 14 bases between the two ends. Germline V gene sequence: CDR1 SGHRS, CDR2 YFSETQ. The CDR3 totals 16 residues.